The 31 T cell receptor beta chains below come from one sample, sequenced in a study of Graves' ophthalmopathy and Graves' hyperthyroidism. The TCR beta CDR3 regions underwent amplification from RNA transcripts. HTBI primers served in a first-round RT-PCR, which a second-round multiplex PCR followed. TCRdb reprocessed the multiplex PCR reads with MiXCR, giving one entry per CDR3 protein. The sample yields more than 1,000,000 distinct CDR3 sequences, about two fifths seen once. The sequencing sample was made of peripheral blood or thyroid tissue (not recorded which). The receptors come from an adult man with Graves' hyperthyroidism.

This clonotype was detected many times. J is TRBJ2-7 and V is TRBV9, with 7 positions matching TRBD2. Germline V gives CDR1 SGDLS, CDR2 YYNGEE. CDR3 length: 12 residues. The V segment lost 0 bases and the J segment 6 bases; nucleotides outside the gene matches: 0. CDR3 sequence reads: CASSVGGGEQYF. The CDR3 bases are TGTGCCAGCAGCGTAGGCGGGGGCGAGCAGTACTTC.

This rearrangement joins TRBV10-3 to TRBJ2-1; D is uncertain. Trimming cost V 0 bases and J 9 bases, with 12 bases left between them. The germline gives CDR1 ENHRY, CDR2 SYGVKD. The CDR3 is 14 residues long. CDR3 nucleotide sequence: TGTGCCATCAGTGAGTCGAATTTTGAGAGTGAGCAGTTCTTC. Protein product: CAISESNFESEQFF.

The chain combines TRBV29-1 with TRBJ2-7; D is perhaps TRBD2 (7 bases). This CDR3 region has 12 residues. V lost 4 bases, J lost 12 bases, and 19 bases lay in between. Germline CDR1 SQVTM, CDR2 ANQGSEA. The CDR3 region is CSVGGGPGASYF. CDR3 coding DNA: TGCAGCGTTGGGGGGGGCCCGGGGGCATCGTACTTC.

The V and J genes are TRBV29-1 and TRBJ1-1; the D is unclear. The CDR3 length is 12 residues. Germline CDR1 SQVTM, CDR2 ANQGSEA. In nucleotides, the CDR3 is TGCAGGGCTGACGTGACACCGACCGAAGCTTTCTTT. Protein: CRADVTPTEAFF.

V is TRBV4-3 and J is TRBJ2-7; D is perhaps TRBD2 (6 bases). Between the trimmed V and J ends, which lost 0 bases and 2 bases, there was a span of 20 bases. The CDR3 has 18 residues. Germline CDR1 reads LGHNA; CDR2 reads YSLEER. In nucleotides, the CDR3 is TGCGCCAGCAGCCAAGATGTGACCTTAGCGGACATGACCTACGAGCAGTACTTC. Its translation: CASSQDVTLADMTYEQYF.

The rearrangement uses TRBV9 and TRBJ2-3; D is uncertain. V lost 0 bases and J lost 2, with 10 bases in between. The CDR3 consists of 15 residues. Germline CDR1 reads SGDLS; CDR2 reads YYNGEE. CDR3 amino acids: CASSVEGSSTDTQYF. CDR3 bases: TGTGCCAGCAGCGTAGAGGGAAGTTCCACAGATACGCAGTATTTT.

At least ten counts were recorded for this clonotype. This chain joins TRBV6-6 and TRBJ1-6; maybe TRBD1 (5 bases). CDR3 length equals 15 residues. Germline V gene lookup returns CDR1 MNHNY and CDR2 SVGAGI (reference sequence). The V end lost 0 bases, the J end lost 7 bases, and 10 bases lay between the germline ends. CDR3 nucleotide sequence: TGTGCCAGCAGTTACTCGATGGGGACCAATTCACCCCTCCACTTT. Residues: CASSYSMGTNSPLHF.

This clonotype was seen at least ten times. V gene TRBV6-5 combines with J gene TRBJ2-5; maybe TRBD1 (5 bases). The V and J ends lost 2 bases and 1 base respectively, with 14 bases between them. The germline V gene encodes CDR1 MNHEY and CDR2 SVGAGI. This CDR3 has 16 amino acids. CDR3 in DNA: TGTGCCAGCAGTTACGGGGCAGACCTACTCCAAGAGACCCAGTACTTC. Amino acid sequence: CASSYGADLLQETQYF.

The chain links TRBV29-1 to TRBJ2-2; 8 nucleotides align to TRBD2. The germline gives CDR1 SQVTM, CDR2 ANQGSEA. Losses at the gene ends were 7 bases for V and 6 bases for J; bases not matched to a gene: 4. The CDR3 is 12 residues long. The CDR3 nucleotides read TGCAGCGCGAGCGGGAGTCCCGGGGAGCTGTTTTTT. As protein: CSASGSPGELFF.

This clonotype was counted ten times or more. This chain joins TRBV11-2 and TRBJ2-7; the D is unclear. The CDR3 sequence is 15 residues long. Germline lookup yields CDR1 SGHAT and CDR2 FQNNGV. V was shortened by 7 bases and J by 2 bases, with 18 bases between the two germline ends. The chain's CDR3 is CASTHFTMAAYEQYF. CDR3 nucleotides: TGTGCCAGCACCCATTTCACTATGGCTGCCTACGAGCAGTACTTC.

This clonotype appeared a few times. The chain uses TRBV10-3 and TRBJ2-2; TRBD1 aligns across 11 bases. CDR3 length: 16 amino acids. After removal of 7 bases from V and 2 bases from J, the junction contained 6 bases not matched to a gene. Germline CDR1 ENHRY, CDR2 SYGVKD. CDR3 coding DNA: TGTGCCATCAATATTGGGACAGGGGGTAACACCGGGGAGCTGTTTTTT. Its protein is CAINIGTGGNTGELFF.

This clonotype was seen ten or more times. J is TRBJ1-4 and V is TRBV20-1; unclear D gene. CDR1 is DFQATT, CDR2 SNEGSKA, per germline (reference sequence). The CDR3 runs to 10 residues. V lost 3 bases and J lost 16, with 12 bases in between. The CDR3 nucleotides read TGCAGTGCTAGGTCCCAACGGGGGTTTTTT. Its translation: CSARSQRGFF.

This clonotype has at least ten counts. The chain carries TRBV2 and TRBJ1-5; D is ambiguous. This CDR3 contains 15 residues. V dropped 5 bases and J dropped 5 bases, with 16 bases sitting between them. Germline V gene lookup returns CDR1 SNHLY and CDR2 FYNNEI. The CDR3 region is CASSPLQDPDQPQHF. DNA of the CDR3: TGTGCCAGCAGTCCCCTCCAGGACCCTGATCAGCCCCAGCATTTT. The full variable domain, in which reference TRBV2 and TRBJ1-5 provide the parts outside the CDR3, is EPEVTQTPSHQVTQMGQEVILRCVPISNHLYFYWYRQILGQKVEFLVSFYNNEISEKSEIFDDQFSVERPDGSNFTLKIRSTKLEDSAMYFCASSPLQDPDQPQHFGDGTRLSIL.

This clonotype came up a few times. CDR3 sequence reads: CASSQDTGGVEQYF. The CDR3 DNA sequence: TGTGCCAGCAGCCAAGATACAGGGGGTGTGGAGCAGTACTTC. The chain joins TRBV7-9 to TRBJ2-7, with 8 bases fitting TRBD1. Trimming cost V 5 bases and J 7 bases; bases outside gene matches: 10. This CDR3 has 14 amino acids. Germline CDR1 is SEHNR and CDR2 is FQNEAQ (reference sequence). Drawing the rest from reference TRBV7-9 and TRBJ2-7, the complete variable domain is DTGVSQNPRHKITKRGQNVTFRCDPISEHNRLYWYRQTLGQGPEFLTYFQNEAQLEKSRLLSDRFSAERPKGSFSTLEIQRTEQGDSAMYLCASSQDTGGVEQYFGPGTRLTVT.

In this sample, this clonotype turned up many times. V gene TRBV2 combines with J gene TRBJ2-7; a weak D match, TRBD2 (6 bases). V lost 3 bases and J 0 bases, leaving 9 bases between the germline ends. This CDR3 contains 14 residues. Germline V gene lookup returns CDR1 SNHLY and CDR2 FYNNEI. This chain's CDR3 is CASSEGTFSYEQYF. As DNA, the CDR3 is TGTGCCAGCAGTGAGGGGACTTTCTCCTACGAGCAGTACTTC.

This clonotype was observed many times. The chain links TRBV9 to TRBJ2-7; D might be TRBD1 (6 bases). The CDR3 has 14 amino acids. Trimming stripped 4 bases from V and 7 bases from J, with 18 bases between. Germline values: CDR1 SGDLS, CDR2 YYNGEE. The CDR3 loop is CASSPRVGAREQYF. The CDR3 DNA reads as TGTGCCAGCAGCCCAAGGGTGGGGGCGCGGGAGCAGTACTTC.

The CDR3 sequence: CANSGSARVSASHEKLFF. CDR3 sequence (DNA): TGTGCCAACAGCGGCAGTGCTAGAGTATCTGCCTCACATGAAAAACTGTTTTTT. The rearrangement links TRBV2 to TRBJ1-4, with D unclear. CDR1 is SNHLY and CDR2 is FYNNEI in the germline V gene. The CDR3 is 18 amino acids. V shed 10 bases and J shed 6 bases, with 30 bases lying between them.

The V gene is TRBV24-1, the J gene TRBJ2-2; D not resolved. This CDR3 region has 10 residues. Germline V gene sequence: CDR1 KGHDR, CDR2 SFDVKD. V lost 8 bases, J lost 7 bases, and 4 bases lay in between. CDR3 protein: CATMSGELFF. The CDR3 DNA sequence: TGTGCCACCATGAGCGGGGAGCTGTTTTTT.

J is TRBJ2-5 and V is TRBV12-3 or TRBV12-4; D ambiguous. The CDR3 spans 13 residues. V lost 7 bases to trimming and J lost 5 bases, with 14 bases between them. The CDR3 sequence: CASTLQYSETQYF. The CDR3 region has the DNA TGTGCCAGCACCCTCCAGTATAGCGAGACCCAGTACTTC.

Points on this clonotype: A clone one base away is much larger, so this may be a read error. This CDR3 reads CASSRQGATRELFF. CDR3 nucleotides: TGTGCCAGCAGTCGACAGGGAGCCACCAGGGAGCTGTTTTTT. The rearrangement links TRBV7-2 to TRBJ2-2; 7 nucleotides agree with TRBD1. Germline CDR1 SGHTA, CDR2 FQGNSA. The CDR3 totals 14 residues.

This clonotype was recorded a few times. The chain couples TRBV7-2 to TRBJ1-2; 10 positions agree with TRBD1. Germline loops: CDR1 SGHTA, CDR2 FQGNSA. J lost 8 bases, V lost 5 bases, and 11 bases had no gene match. There are 15 residues in the CDR3. CDR3 bases: TGTGCCAGCAGCGACCGACAGGGGGCGCCTTTAGGCTACACCTTC. As protein: CASSDRQGAPLGYTF.

This clonotype appeared many times. CDR3 loop: CASSFGGPGNSPLHF. The CDR3 DNA is TGCGCCAGCAGCTTTGGGGGACCGGGGAATTCACCCCTCCACTTT. The chain carries TRBV5-1 and TRBJ1-6; perhaps TRBD1 as D (5 bases). Germline V gives CDR1 SGHRS, CDR2 YFSETQ. This CDR3 contains 15 residues. V was shortened by 2 bases and J by 7 bases, with 13 bases between the two germline ends.

The chain employs TRBV10-2 and TRBJ1-6; D unclear. Trimming removed 2 bases at V and 10 bases at J, with 12 bases between. Germline V gene data show CDR1 as WSHSY and CDR2 as SAAADI. The CDR3 contains 14 residues. CDR3 sequence: CASSEGLVESPLHF. In nucleotides, the CDR3 is TGCGCCAGCAGTGAGGGCTTAGTGGAATCACCCCTCCACTTT.

This clonotype appeared a single time. The J gene is TRBJ2-2, the V gene TRBV20-1; D uncertain. Per germline, CDR1 DFQATT and CDR2 SNEGSKA (reference sequence). With 0 bases removed from V and 0 bases from J, the gap between germline ends came to 14 bases. The CDR3 is 17 residues long. The CDR3 bases are TGCAGTGCTAGAGACCGTGGACGGTCCGCGAACACCGGGGAGCTGTTTTTT. Translated, it gives CSARDRGRSANTGELFF.

The V gene is TRBV12-3 or TRBV12-4, the J gene TRBJ1-5; D is ambiguous. Trimming removed 3 bases from V and 7 bases from J, with 10 bases in between. This CDR3 contains 13 residues. The DNA for the CDR3 is TGTGCCAGCAGTTTGGGCGATTGGCAGCCCCAGCATTTT. Encoded protein: CASSLGDWQPQHF.

The genes are TRBV2 and TRBJ1-5; possible D gene TRBD1, 6 bases. CDR1 SNHLY and CDR2 FYNNEI come from the germline V gene. This CDR3 has 16 residues. Trimming cost V 9 bases and J 0 bases, with 18 bases left between them. CDR3 amino acids: CASGRGGLASNQPQHF. The CDR3 bases are TGTGCCAGTGGCCGAGGGGGTCTTGCTAGCAATCAGCCCCAGCATTTT.

This clonotype was counted many times. The V and J genes are TRBV7-2 and TRBJ1-6, with D unclear. CDR3 length: 15 residues. Trimming stripped 5 bases from V and 5 bases from J, with 13 bases between. Per germline, CDR1 SGHTA and CDR2 FQGNSA. The CDR3, as DNA: TGTGCCAGCAGCCTTAGAGGACGGAATAATTCACCCCTCCACTTT. It specifies CASSLRGRNNSPLHF.

The J gene is TRBJ1-1, the V gene TRBV30, with D uncertain. The CDR3 loop spans 12 amino acids. CDR1 and CDR2 (germline): GTSNPN, SVGIG (reference sequence). V dropped 2 bases and J dropped 5 bases, with 9 bases sitting between them. As DNA, the CDR3 is TGTGCCTGGAGTCTCGGGGAGACTGAAGCTTTCTTT. Protein: CAWSLGETEAFF.

This clonotype appeared many times. The V gene is TRBV10-1, the J gene TRBJ2-7; D might be TRBD1 (5 bases). CDR1 and CDR2 (germline): WNHNN, SYGVQD (reference sequence). V lost 4 bases, J lost 0 bases, and 7 bases lay in between. This CDR3 is 13 amino acids long. As DNA, the CDR3 is TGCGCCAGCAGTGGCAGGGACTCCTACGAGCAGTACTTC. Residues: CASSGRDSYEQYF.

In its sample, this clonotype was seen many times. This chain links TRBV7-3 with TRBJ2-5; TRBD1 might be the D (5 bases). The CDR3 is 13 residues long. Trimming removed 3 bases from V and 1 base from J, with 6 bases in between. Germline CDR1 reads SGHTA; CDR2 reads FQGTGA. CDR3 DNA sequence: TGTGCCAGCAGCTTTGGGGCCCAAGAGACCCAGTACTTC. Encoded protein: CASSFGAQETQYF.

The chain is built from TRBV7-2 and TRBJ2-1; D is possibly TRBD2 (6 bases). Germline CDR1 SGHTA, CDR2 FQGNSA. V lost 0 bases, J lost 2 bases, and 14 bases lay in between. The CDR3 consists of 17 residues. The CDR3 DNA reads as TGTGCCAGCAGCTTAGCGACAGTTGCGGGGCCCTACAATGAGCAGTTCTTC. It translates to CASSLATVAGPYNEQFF.